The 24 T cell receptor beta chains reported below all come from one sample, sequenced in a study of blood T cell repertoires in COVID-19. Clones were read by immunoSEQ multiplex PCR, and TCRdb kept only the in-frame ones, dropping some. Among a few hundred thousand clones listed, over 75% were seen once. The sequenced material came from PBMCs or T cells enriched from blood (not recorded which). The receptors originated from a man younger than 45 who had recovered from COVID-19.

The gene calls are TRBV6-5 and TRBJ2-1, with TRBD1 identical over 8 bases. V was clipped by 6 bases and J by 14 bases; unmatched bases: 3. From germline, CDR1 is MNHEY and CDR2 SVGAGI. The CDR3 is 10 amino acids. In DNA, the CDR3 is TGTGCCAGCAGAGGACAGGGAGAGTTCTTC. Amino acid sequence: CASRGQGEFF.

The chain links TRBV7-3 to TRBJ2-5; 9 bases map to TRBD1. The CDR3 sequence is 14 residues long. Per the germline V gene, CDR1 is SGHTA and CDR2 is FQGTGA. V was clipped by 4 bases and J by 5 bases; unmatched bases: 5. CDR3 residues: CASSSGQGLETQYF. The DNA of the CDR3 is TGTGCCAGCAGCTCGGGACAGGGTCTGGAGACCCAGTACTTC.

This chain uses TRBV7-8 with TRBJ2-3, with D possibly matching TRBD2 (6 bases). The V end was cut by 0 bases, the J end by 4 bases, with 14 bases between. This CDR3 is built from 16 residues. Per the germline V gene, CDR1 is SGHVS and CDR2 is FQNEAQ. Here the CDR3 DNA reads TGTGCCAGCAGCTTAGCGCGGGCGGGGATCCCAGATACGCAGTATTTT. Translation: CASSLARAGIPDTQYF.

The CDR3: CASSYGQGAPQETQYF. The CDR3, as DNA: TGTGCCAGCAGTTACGGACAGGGGGCACCACAAGAGACCCAGTACTTC. V is TRBV6-5 and J is TRBJ2-5, with 11 bases fitting TRBD1. Germline loops: CDR1 MNHEY, CDR2 SVGAGI. The CDR3 runs to 16 residues. J was trimmed by 2 bases and V by 2 bases; bases with no gene match: 4.

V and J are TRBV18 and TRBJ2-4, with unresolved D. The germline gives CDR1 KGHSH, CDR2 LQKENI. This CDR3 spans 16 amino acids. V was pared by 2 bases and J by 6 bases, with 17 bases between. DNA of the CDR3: TGTGCCAGCTCACCATTTCCAGTCATGCTCGTAAACATTCAGTACTTC. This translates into CASSPFPVMLVNIQYF.

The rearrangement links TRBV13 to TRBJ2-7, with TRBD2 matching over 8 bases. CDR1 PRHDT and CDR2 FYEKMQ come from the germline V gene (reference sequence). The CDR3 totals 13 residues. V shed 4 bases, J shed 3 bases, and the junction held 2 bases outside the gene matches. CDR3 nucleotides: TGTGCCAGCAGCTCCGGGACTAGCTACGAGCAGTACTTC. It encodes CASSSGTSYEQYF.

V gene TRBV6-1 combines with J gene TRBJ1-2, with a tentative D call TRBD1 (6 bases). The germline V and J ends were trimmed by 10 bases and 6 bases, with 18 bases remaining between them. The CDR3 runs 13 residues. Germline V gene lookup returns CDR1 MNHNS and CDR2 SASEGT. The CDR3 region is CATEGQGKDGYTF. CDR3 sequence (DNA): TGTGCCACCGAGGGGCAGGGGAAGGATGGCTACACCTTC.

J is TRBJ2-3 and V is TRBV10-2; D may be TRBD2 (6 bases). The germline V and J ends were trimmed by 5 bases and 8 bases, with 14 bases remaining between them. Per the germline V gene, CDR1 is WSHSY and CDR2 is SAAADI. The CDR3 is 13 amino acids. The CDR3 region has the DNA TGCGCCAGCAGTAGACTAGTGAGGGCTACGCAGTATTTT. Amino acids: CASSRLVRATQYF.

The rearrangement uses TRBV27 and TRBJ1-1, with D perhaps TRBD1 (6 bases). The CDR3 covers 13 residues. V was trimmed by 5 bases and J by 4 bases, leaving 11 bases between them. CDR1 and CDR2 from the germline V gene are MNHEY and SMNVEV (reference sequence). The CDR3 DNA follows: TGTGCCAGCAGTAACAGGGTCGGCACTGAAGCTTTCTTT. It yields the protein CASSNRVGTEAFF.

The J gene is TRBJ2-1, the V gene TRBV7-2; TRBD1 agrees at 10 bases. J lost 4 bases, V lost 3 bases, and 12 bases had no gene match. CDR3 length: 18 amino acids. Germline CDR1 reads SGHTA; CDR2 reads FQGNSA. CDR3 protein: CASSFPLRGTGAYNEQFF. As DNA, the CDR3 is TGTGCCAGCAGCTTCCCTCTACGGGGGACAGGGGCTTACAATGAGCAGTTCTTC.

Here the CDR3 DNA reads TGTGCCAGTAGTACCCTCGGTCAGCCCCAGCATTTT. Protein sequence: CASSTLGQPQHF. The chain joins TRBV19 to TRBJ1-5; the D is unclear. This CDR3 is 12 amino acids long. V shed 4 bases and J shed 6 bases, with 7 bases lying between them. Germline V gene data show CDR1 as LNHDA and CDR2 as SQIVND (reference sequence).

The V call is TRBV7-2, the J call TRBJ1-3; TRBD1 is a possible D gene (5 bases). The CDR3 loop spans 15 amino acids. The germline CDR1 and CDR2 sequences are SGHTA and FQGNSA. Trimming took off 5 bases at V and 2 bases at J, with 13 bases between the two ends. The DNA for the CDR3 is TGTGCCAGCAGCCCCTGGACATTAGCTGGAAACACCATATATTTT. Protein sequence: CASSPWTLAGNTIYF.

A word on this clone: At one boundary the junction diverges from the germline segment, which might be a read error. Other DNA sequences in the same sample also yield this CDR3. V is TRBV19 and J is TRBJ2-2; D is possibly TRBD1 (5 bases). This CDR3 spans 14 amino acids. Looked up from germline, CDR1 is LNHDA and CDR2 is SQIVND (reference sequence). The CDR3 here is CASSDSLNTGELFF. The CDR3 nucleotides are TGTGCCAGTAGTGACAGTCTAAACACTGGGGAGCTGTTTTTT.

The CDR3 DNA follows: TGTGCCAGCAGTGGACAGGGGATCGCTGGCACTGAAGCTTTCTTT. This translates into CASSGQGIAGTEAFF. The chain is built from TRBV2 and TRBJ1-1, with TRBD1 matching over 8 bases. Germline V gene lookup returns CDR1 SNHLY and CDR2 FYNNEI. Trimming removed 4 bases from V and 4 bases from J; junction bases left unmatched: 8. This CDR3 is built from 15 residues.

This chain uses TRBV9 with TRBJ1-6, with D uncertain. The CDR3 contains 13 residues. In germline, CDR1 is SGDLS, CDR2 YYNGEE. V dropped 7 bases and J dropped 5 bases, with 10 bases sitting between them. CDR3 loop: CASSGSNNSPLHF. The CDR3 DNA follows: TGTGCCAGCTCCGGGAGTAATAATTCACCCCTCCACTTT.

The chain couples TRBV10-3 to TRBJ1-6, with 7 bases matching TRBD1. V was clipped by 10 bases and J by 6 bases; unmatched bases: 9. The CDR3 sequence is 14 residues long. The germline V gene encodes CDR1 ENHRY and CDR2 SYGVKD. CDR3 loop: CATRGTDGNSPLHF. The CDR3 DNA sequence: TGTGCCACCAGGGGGACAGATGGTAATTCACCCCTCCACTTT.

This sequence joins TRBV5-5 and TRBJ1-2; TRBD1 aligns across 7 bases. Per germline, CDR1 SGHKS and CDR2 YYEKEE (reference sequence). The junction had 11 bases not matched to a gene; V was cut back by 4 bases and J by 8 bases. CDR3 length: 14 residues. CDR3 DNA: TGTGCCAGCAGCCCCCAGACGGGAGGGGGCGGCTACACCTTC. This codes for CASSPQTGGGGYTF. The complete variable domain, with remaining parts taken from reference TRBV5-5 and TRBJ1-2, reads DAGVTQSPTHLIKTRGQQVTLRCSPISGHKSVSWYQQVLGQGPQFIFQYYEKEERGRGNFPDRFSARQFPNYSSELNVNALLLGDSALYLCASSPQTGGGGYTFGSGTRLTVV.

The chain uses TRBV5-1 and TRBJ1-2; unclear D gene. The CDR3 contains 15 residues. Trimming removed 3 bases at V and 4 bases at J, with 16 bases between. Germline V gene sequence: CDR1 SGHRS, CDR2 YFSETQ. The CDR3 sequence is CASSSDKPNLYGYTF. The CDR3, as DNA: TGCGCCAGCAGCTCAGACAAGCCTAACCTCTATGGCTACACCTTC. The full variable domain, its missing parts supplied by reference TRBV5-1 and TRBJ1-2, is KAGVTQTPRYLIKTRGQQVTLSCSPISGHRSVSWYQQTPGQGLQFLFEYFSETQRNKGNFPGRFSGRQFSNSRSEMNVSTLELGDSALYLCASSSDKPNLYGYTFGSGTRLTVV.

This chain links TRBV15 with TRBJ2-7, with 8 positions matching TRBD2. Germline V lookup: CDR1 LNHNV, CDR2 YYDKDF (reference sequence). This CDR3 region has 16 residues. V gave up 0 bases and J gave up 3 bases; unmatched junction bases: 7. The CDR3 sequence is CATSRDLVSGSYEQYF. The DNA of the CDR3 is TGTGCCACCAGCAGAGATCTGGTCAGCGGGAGCTACGAGCAGTACTTC.

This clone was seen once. For the CDR3, the DNA is TGCGCCAGCAGCTCGGGGTGGAACACAGATACGCAGTATTTT. This codes for CASSSGWNTDTQYF. This rearrangement joins TRBV5-1 to TRBJ2-3, with D possibly TRBD2 on 5 matching bases. V was trimmed by 3 bases and J by 2 bases, leaving 10 bases between them. The CDR3 length is 14 residues. Germline V gene sequence: CDR1 SGHRS, CDR2 YFSETQ.

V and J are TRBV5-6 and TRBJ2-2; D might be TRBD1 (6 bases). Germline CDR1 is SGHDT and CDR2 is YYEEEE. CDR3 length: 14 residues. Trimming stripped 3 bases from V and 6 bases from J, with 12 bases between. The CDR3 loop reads CASSWDIRAGELFF. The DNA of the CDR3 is TGTGCCAGCAGCTGGGACATTAGGGCCGGGGAGCTGTTTTTT. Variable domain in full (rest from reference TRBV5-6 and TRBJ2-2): DAGVTQSPTHLIKTRGQQVTLRCSPKSGHDTVSWYQQALGQGPQFIFQYYEEEERQRGNFPDRFSGHQFPNYSSELNVNALLLGDSALYLCASSWDIRAGELFFGEGSRLTVL.

The CDR3 DNA reads as TGTGCTAGTGGTCCCGGCCGGGGGATAAGGTTGTTCTTC. It codes for CASGPGRGIRLFF. The gene calls are TRBV12-5 and TRBJ2-1; D perhaps matches TRBD2 (6 bases). Between the trimmed V and J ends, which lost 5 bases and 15 bases, there was a span of 20 bases. CDR1 and CDR2 from the germline V gene are LGHNT and FRNRAP. CDR3 length: 13 amino acids. Filled out from reference TRBV12-5 and TRBJ2-1, the complete variable domain reads DARVTQTPRHKVTEMGQEVTMRCQPILGHNTVFWYRQTMMQGLELLAYFRNRAPLDDSGMPKDRFSAEMPDATLATLKIQPSEPRDSAVYFCASGPGRGIRLFFGPGTRLTVL.

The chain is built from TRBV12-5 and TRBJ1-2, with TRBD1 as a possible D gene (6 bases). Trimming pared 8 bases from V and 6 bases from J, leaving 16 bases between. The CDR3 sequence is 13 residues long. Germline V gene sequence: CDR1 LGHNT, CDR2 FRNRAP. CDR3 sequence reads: CASSPGGLHGYTF. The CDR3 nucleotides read TGTGCTAGTTCACCGGGGGGCCTACATGGCTACACCTTC.

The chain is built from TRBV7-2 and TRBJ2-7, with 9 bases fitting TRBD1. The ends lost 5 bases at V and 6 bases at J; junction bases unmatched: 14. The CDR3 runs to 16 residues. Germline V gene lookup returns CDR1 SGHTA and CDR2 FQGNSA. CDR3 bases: TGTGCCAGCAGCCCTCGGGTGGGGACAGGGTACCCCGAGCAGTACTTC. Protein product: CASSPRVGTGYPEQYF.